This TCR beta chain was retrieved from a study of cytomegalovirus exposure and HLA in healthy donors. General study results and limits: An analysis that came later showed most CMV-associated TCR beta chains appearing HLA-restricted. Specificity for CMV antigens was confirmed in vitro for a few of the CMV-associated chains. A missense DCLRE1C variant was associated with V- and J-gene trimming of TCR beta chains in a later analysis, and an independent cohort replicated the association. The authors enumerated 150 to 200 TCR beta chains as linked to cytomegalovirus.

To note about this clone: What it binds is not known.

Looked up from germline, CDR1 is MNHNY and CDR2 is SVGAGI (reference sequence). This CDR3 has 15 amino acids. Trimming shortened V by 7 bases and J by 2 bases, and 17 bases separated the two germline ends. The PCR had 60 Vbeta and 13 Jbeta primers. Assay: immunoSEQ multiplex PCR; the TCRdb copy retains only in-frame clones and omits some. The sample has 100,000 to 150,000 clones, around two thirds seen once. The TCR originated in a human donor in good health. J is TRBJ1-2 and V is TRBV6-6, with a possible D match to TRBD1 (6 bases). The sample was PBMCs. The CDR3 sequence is CASTQRGGLNYGYTF. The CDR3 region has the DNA TGTGCCAGCACCCAGCGGGGGGGCCTCAACTATGGCTACACCTTC.